This passage covers 20 T cell receptor beta chains from one sample sequenced in a study of blood T cell repertoires in COVID-19. Here immunoSEQ multiplex PCR was the method, and the copy in TCRdb shows in-frame clones only, minus some. The sample lists about 240,000 clones; 70% to 90% were seen once. Sequencing used PBMCs or T cells enriched from blood (not recorded which). The receptors derive from a woman aged 40 to 50 with acute COVID-19.

The J gene is TRBJ2-1, the V gene TRBV19; TRBD2 is a possible D gene (5 bases). Germline-derived CDR1 and CDR2 are LNHDA and SQIVND (reference sequence). V gave up 3 bases and J gave up 0 bases, with 12 bases separating them. The CDR3 contains 16 residues. The CDR3 DNA reads as TGTGCCAGTAGTATCTTAAGCGGAGTCTCCTACAATGAGCAGTTCTTC. It encodes CASSILSGVSYNEQFF. The complete variable domain, with remaining parts taken from reference TRBV19 and TRBJ2-1, reads DGGITQSPKYLFRKEGQNVTLSCEQNLNHDAMYWYRQDPGQGLRLIYYSQIVNDFQKGDIAEGYSVSREKKESFPLTVTSAQKNPTAFYLCASSILSGVSYNEQFFGPGTRLTVL.

This clone is large (0.1 to 1%) by share. The V and J genes are TRBV9 and TRBJ2-7, with D possibly TRBD2 on 5 matching bases. V lost 3 bases and J lost 7, with 11 bases in between. Germline V gives CDR1 SGDLS, CDR2 YYNGEE. The CDR3 runs 12 residues. The CDR3 sequence is CASSGSVGEQYF. The CDR3 region has the DNA TGTGCCAGCAGCGGTAGCGTGGGGGAGCAGTACTTC.

This sequence joins TRBV19 and TRBJ2-1, with D possibly matching TRBD1 (5 bases). This CDR3 spans 14 amino acids. Germline V gene data show CDR1 as LNHDA and CDR2 as SQIVND (reference sequence). V was shortened by 3 bases and J by 5 bases, with 11 bases between the two germline ends. In nucleotides, the CDR3 is TGTGCCAGTAGTATGTACAGGTTGAACAATGAGCAGTTCTTC. Protein: CASSMYRLNNEQFF.

The chain joins TRBV25-1 to TRBJ2-7; the D is unclear. Germline-derived CDR1 and CDR2 are MGHDK and SYGVNS. The length of the CDR3 is 14 residues. V was cut by 1 base and J by 2 bases, with 9 bases left in between. The CDR3 DNA reads as TGTGCCAGCAGTGAATCGTGGCAAGCCTACGAGCAGTACTTC. It specifies CASSESWQAYEQYF.

The sample holds one count of this clone. V usage is TRBV19 and J usage is TRBJ2-2, with D possibly being TRBD1 (6 bases). The CDR3 contains 19 residues. V was cut by 9 bases and J by 6 bases, with 32 bases left in between. Germline CDR1 reads LNHDA; CDR2 reads SQIVND (reference sequence). CDR3 bases: TGTGCCAGAAGGACATGTTTGAGCTACAGGGATAGGAAGGCCGGGGAGCTGTTTTTT. This translates into CARRTCLSYRDRKAGELFF.

This clone was seen once. The chain carries TRBV6-5 and TRBJ1-2; tentatively, D is TRBD1 (5 bases). The ends were cut back, 5 bases at V and 2 bases at J, with 12 bases in the middle. This CDR3 is built from 14 residues. Germline CDR1 is MNHEY and CDR2 is SVGAGI. The CDR3 DNA follows: TGTGCCAGCAGTACAGGAGCCCCAAACTATGGCTACACCTTC. Its translation: CASSTGAPNYGYTF.

The chain employs TRBV5-1 and TRBJ1-2; D remains ambiguous. V dropped 4 bases and J dropped 8 bases, with 21 bases sitting between them. CDR1 is SGHRS and CDR2 is YFSETQ in the germline V gene. CDR3 length: 15 amino acids. The CDR3 reads CASSQQTAPGDGYTF. The CDR3 DNA is TGCGCCAGCAGCCAACAGACGGCCCCCGGCGACGGCTACACCTTC.

This chain links TRBV6-5 with TRBJ1-1; a possible D gene is TRBD1 (5 bases). CDR1 and CDR2 from the germline V gene are MNHEY and SVGAGI. Trimming left V 2 bases short and J 8 bases short, with 6 bases between. The CDR3 sequence is 11 residues long. Here the CDR3 reads CASSYRGEAFF. The DNA of the CDR3 is TGTGCCAGCAGTTACCGGGGGGAAGCTTTCTTT.

V and J are TRBV19 and TRBJ2-1, with TRBD1 identical over 10 bases. The CDR3 has 15 residues. Germline values: CDR1 LNHDA, CDR2 SQIVND (reference sequence). After removal of 5 bases from V and 7 bases from J, the junction contained 8 bases not matched to a gene. CDR3 sequence: CASSPRDRGFNEQFF. CDR3 bases: TGTGCCAGTAGTCCCCGGGACAGGGGTTTTAATGAGCAGTTCTTC. Complete variable domain (other parts from reference TRBV19 and TRBJ2-1): DGGITQSPKYLFRKEGQNVTLSCEQNLNHDAMYWYRQDPGQGLRLIYYSQIVNDFQKGDIAEGYSVSREKKESFPLTVTSAQKNPTAFYLCASSPRDRGFNEQFFGPGTRLTVL.

DNA of the CDR3: TGTGCCAGCAGATTAACAGGGGGCGGCTATGGCTACACCTTC. It encodes CASRLTGGGYGYTF. V usage is TRBV25-1 and J usage is TRBJ1-2; 9 bases line up with TRBD1. The junction had 6 bases not matched to a gene; V was cut back by 6 bases and J by 4 bases. CDR3 length equals 14 residues. The germline V gene encodes CDR1 MGHDK and CDR2 SYGVNS.

The gene calls are TRBV19 and TRBJ2-7, with D maybe TRBD1 (6 bases). The V and J ends lost 4 bases and 5 bases respectively, with 15 bases between them. This CDR3 contains 14 residues. Germline loops: CDR1 LNHDA, CDR2 SQIVND (reference sequence). The CDR3 spells CASSSRGKIDEQYF. The CDR3 DNA sequence: TGTGCCAGTAGTAGCAGGGGCAAGATCGACGAGCAGTACTTC.

This chain uses TRBV11-3 with TRBJ2-7; 13 nucleotides align to TRBD2. Germline assignment: CDR1 SGHNT and CDR2 YENEEA. There are 14 residues in the CDR3. J lost 4 bases, V lost 5 bases, and 2 bases had no gene match. The CDR3 region is CASSPTSGRYEQYF. The CDR3 DNA reads as TGTGCCAGCAGCCCGACTAGCGGGAGGTACGAGCAGTACTTC. Together with reference TRBV11-3 and TRBJ2-7, the CDR3 gives the full variable domain: EAGVVQSPRYKIIEKKQPVAFWCNPISGHNTLYWYLQNLGQGPELLIRYENEEAVDDSQLPKDRFSAERLKGVDSTLKIQPAELGDSAVYLCASSPTSGRYEQYFGPGTRLTVT.

V and J are TRBV27 and TRBJ2-7; the D gene is possibly TRBD1 (6 bases). The V gene lost 2 bases and the J gene lost 5 bases, with 13 bases spanning the gap. The CDR3 runs to 14 residues. The germline V gene encodes CDR1 MNHEY and CDR2 SMNVEV (reference sequence). CDR3 region: CASSLKQGLHEQYF. The CDR3 DNA is TGTGCCAGCAGTTTAAAACAGGGTCTCCACGAGCAGTACTTC.

This clone was picked up a small number of times. This chain joins TRBV4-1 and TRBJ2-1; D not certain. V was clipped by 0 bases and J by 11 bases, with 14 bases between them. The CDR3 extends over 14 amino acids. Per germline, CDR1 MGHRA and CDR2 YSYEKL. For the CDR3, the DNA is TGCGCCAGCAGCCAAGATAGCCAGCCCTCAAAGCAGTTCTTC. As protein: CASSQDSQPSKQFF.

The gene calls are TRBV4-1 and TRBJ2-2; D gene uncertain. The germline V gene encodes CDR1 MGHRA and CDR2 YSYEKL. CDR3 size: 13 residues. Trimming removed 2 bases at V and 4 bases at J, with 5 bases between. CDR3 amino acids: CASSQRSTGELFF. The CDR3, as DNA: TGCGCCAGCAGCCAACGTTCCACCGGGGAGCTGTTTTTT.

This chain uses TRBV7-9 with TRBJ1-6; D perhaps matches TRBD1 (5 bases). V lost 1 base and J lost 9, with 7 bases in between. Germline CDR1 SEHNR, CDR2 FQNEAQ (reference sequence). This CDR3 spans 13 amino acids. The CDR3 DNA is TGTGCCAGCAGCTTAGAAGGGGTTTCACCCCTCCACTTT. Protein sequence: CASSLEGVSPLHF.

The chain is built from TRBV5-6 and TRBJ1-3; D is uncertain. V was clipped by 0 bases and J by 0 bases, with 10 bases between them. The germline V gene encodes CDR1 SGHDT and CDR2 YYEEEE. The CDR3 is 16 residues long. The CDR3 region has the DNA TGTGCCAGCAGCTTGGCCGGGGATAGCTCTGGAAACACCATATATTTT. Translating gives CASSLAGDSSGNTIYF.

The rearrangement uses TRBV11-3 and TRBJ2-7; D may be TRBD1 (6 bases). Trimming took 5 bases from V and 7 from J, leaving 21 bases between them. The CDR3 totals 15 residues. Germline assignment: CDR1 SGHNT and CDR2 YENEEA. Here the CDR3 DNA reads TGTGCCAGCAGCCCCGGACAGACCCTCCTGGTAGAGCAGTACTTC. Protein sequence: CASSPGQTLLVEQYF.

This clone was found once. The chain combines TRBV21-1 with TRBJ1-5; no check of the table's D call, TRBD1, against the DNA was made. TRBV21-1 constitutes a pseudogene. The CDR3 is 16 residues long. Written as DNA, the CDR3 is TGTGCCAGCAGCACCGGACAGGTTTTTGTTGATCAGCCCCAGCATTTT. The encoded protein is CASSTGQVFVDQPQHF.

The chain couples TRBV27 to TRBJ2-1, with 13 positions matching TRBD2. Germline V gene sequence: CDR1 MNHEY, CDR2 SMNVEV (reference sequence). The CDR3 has 18 amino acids. V trimming: 8 bases; J trimming: 0 bases; junction bases outside the gene matches: 10. The CDR3 here is CASQGLAGLSSSYNEQFF. The DNA for the CDR3 is TGTGCCAGCCAGGGACTAGCGGGATTATCGAGCTCCTACAATGAGCAGTTCTTC.